Sequencing of this T cell receptor beta chain was carried out in a study of shared clonotypes between healthy human individuals. The study, taken as a whole, reports: With a handful of donors compared, roughly 4.9% of naive CD4 clonotypes were shared.

Points on this clone: Its antigen is as yet unknown.

Using immunoSEQ multiplex PCR, the repertoire was profiled, and TCRdb retains in-frame clones only, with some absent. Counted here are approximately 940,000 clones, over 75% occurring once; the ten biggest clones make up roughly 1.5%. Sequenced: memory CD4+ T cells sorted from blood. Subset in this sample: CD45RA-negative fraction. This TCR derives from a man aged 18 to 30 in good health.

CDR3 DNA sequence: TGTGCCAGCAGTTACTCAGCGTTGGATGAGCAGTTCTTC. It is translated as CASSYSALDEQFF. This sequence joins TRBV6-6 and TRBJ2-1; no definite D call. This CDR3 is 13 amino acids long. Germline V gene lookup returns CDR1 MNHNY and CDR2 SVGAGI (reference sequence). V was clipped by 0 bases and J by 8 bases, with 8 bases between them.